This TCR beta chain is from a study of T cells in localized non-small cell lung cancer. Study results and caveats: Adjacent lung had a median around 60 of the 100 largest tumor clones. Longer survival (overall) was linked to higher T cell density in blood. Clonality peaked in uninvolved adjacent lung rather than tumor.

Sequencing used immunoSEQ multiplex PCR; TCRdb keeps in-frame clones, though not all of them. The data hold approximately 25,000 clones, with less than 95% observed a single time. Trimming pared 1 base from V and 0 bases from J, leaving 10 bases between. Germline lookup yields CDR1 LNHNV and CDR2 YYDKDF (reference sequence). This CDR3 has 16 residues. A remark on this clone: Its antigen remains unknown.

Specimen: peripheral blood, collected before any cancer treatment. V usage is TRBV15 and J usage is TRBJ2-1; D gene uncertain. The TCR was taken from a woman aged 35-75 years with stage I lung adenocarcinoma. CDR3 DNA: TGTGCCACCAGCAGAGGGGCAGTAAGCTCCTACAATGAGCAGTTCTTC. This sequence encodes CATSRGAVSSYNEQFF. The full variable domain, in which reference TRBV15 and TRBJ2-1 provide the parts outside the CDR3, is DAMVIQNPRYQVTQFGKPVTLSCSQTLNHNVMYWYQQKSSQAPKLLFHYYDKDFNNEADTPDNFQSRRPNTSFCFLDIRSPGLGDTAMYLCATSRGAVSSYNEQFFGPGTRLTVL.